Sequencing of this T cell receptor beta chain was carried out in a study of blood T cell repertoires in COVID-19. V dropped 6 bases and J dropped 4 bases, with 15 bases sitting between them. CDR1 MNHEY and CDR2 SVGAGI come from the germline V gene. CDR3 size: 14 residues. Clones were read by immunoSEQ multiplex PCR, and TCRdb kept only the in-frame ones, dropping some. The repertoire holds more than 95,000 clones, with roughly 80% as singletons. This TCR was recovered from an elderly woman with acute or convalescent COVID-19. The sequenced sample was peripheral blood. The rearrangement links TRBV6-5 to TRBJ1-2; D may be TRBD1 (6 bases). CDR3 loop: CASRLQGFGYGYTF. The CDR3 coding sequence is TGTGCCAGCAGACTTCAGGGGTTTGGCTATGGCTACACCTTC.